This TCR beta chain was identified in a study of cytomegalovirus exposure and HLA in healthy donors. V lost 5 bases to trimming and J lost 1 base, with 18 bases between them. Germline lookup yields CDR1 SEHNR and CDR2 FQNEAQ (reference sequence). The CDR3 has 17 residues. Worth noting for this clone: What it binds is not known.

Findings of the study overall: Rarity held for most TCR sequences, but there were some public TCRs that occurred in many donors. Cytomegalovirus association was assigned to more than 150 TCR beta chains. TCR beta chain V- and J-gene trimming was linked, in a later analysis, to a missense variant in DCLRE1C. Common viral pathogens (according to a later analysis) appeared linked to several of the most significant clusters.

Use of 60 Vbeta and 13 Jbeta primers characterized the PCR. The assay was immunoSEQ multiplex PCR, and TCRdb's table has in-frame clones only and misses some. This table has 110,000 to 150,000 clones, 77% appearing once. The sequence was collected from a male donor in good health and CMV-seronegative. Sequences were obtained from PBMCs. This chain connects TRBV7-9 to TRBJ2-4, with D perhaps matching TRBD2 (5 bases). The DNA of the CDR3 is TGTGCCAGCAGCCCGATCAAGGGTAGCGCTGCCAAAAACATTCAGTACTTC. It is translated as CASSPIKGSAAKNIQYF.